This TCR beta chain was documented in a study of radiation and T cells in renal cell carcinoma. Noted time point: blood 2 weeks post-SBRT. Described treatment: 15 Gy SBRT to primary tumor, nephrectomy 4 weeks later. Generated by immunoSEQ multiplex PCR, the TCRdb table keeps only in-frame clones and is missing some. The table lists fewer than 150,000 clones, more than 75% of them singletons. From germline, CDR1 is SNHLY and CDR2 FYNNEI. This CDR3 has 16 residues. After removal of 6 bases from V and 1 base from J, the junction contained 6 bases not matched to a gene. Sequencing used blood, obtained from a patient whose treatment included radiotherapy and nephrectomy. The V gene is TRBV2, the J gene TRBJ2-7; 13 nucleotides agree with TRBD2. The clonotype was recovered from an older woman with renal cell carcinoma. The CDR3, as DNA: TGTGCCAGCAGCCTTGGACTAGCGGGGGTTTCCTACGAGCAGTACTTC. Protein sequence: CASSLGLAGVSYEQYF.